The following is a TCR beta chain sequence with its context. The data stem from a study of blood T cell repertoires in COVID-19. Study context: Material from acute and convalescent COVID-19 was sourced from the United States, Italy and Spain. PBMCs, B-cell-depleted T cells, or T cells provided the cDNA or gDNA that made up the material.

In the original processing: Nucleated cell counts were estimated from reference gene primer amplification. Profiled with immunoSEQ multiplex PCR; TCRdb holds only in-frame clones, not every one. Clonal size and the V and J genes are those of that table, whereas D and trimming came from the DNA. The sample contains about 68,000 clones, about 80% of which appear only once. The CDR3 runs to 16 residues. The V end was cut by 3 bases, the J end by 0 bases, with 14 bases between. Germline V gives CDR1 LNHDA, CDR2 SQIVND (reference sequence). V gene TRBV19 combines with J gene TRBJ1-1; possibly TRBD1 for D (5 bases). The sequence was obtained from a human donor in a cohort sampled during active COVID-19. Sample: peripheral blood. The CDR3 is CASSMGLGGVNTEAFF. The CDR3 DNA reads TGTGCCAGTAGTATGGGCCTTGGGGGGGTGAACACTGAAGCTTTCTTT.